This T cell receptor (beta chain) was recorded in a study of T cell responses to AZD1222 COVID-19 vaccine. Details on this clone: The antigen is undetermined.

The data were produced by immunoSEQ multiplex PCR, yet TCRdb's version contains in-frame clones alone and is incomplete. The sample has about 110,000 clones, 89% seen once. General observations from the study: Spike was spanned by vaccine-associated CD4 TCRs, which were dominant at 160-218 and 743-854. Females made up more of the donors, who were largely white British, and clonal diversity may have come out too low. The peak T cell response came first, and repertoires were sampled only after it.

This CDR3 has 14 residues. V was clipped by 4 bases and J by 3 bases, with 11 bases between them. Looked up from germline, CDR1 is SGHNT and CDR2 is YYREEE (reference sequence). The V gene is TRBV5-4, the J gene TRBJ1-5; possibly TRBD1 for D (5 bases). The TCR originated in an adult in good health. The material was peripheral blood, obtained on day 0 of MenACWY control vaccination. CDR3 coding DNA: TGTGCCAGCAGCCCGGGACGGAACAATCAGCCCCAGCATTTT. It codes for CASSPGRNNQPQHF.